One T cell receptor beta chain is described in this entry. Its antigen remains unknown. This specimen comes from a study of T cell responses to AZD1222 COVID-19 vaccine. Study-wide points: It was only after the peak T cell response that any repertoires were sampled.

The method was immunoSEQ multiplex PCR; TCRdb's version includes in-frame clones alone and lacks a portion of them. The table records tens of thousands of clones, 80% to 90% of them present only once. The CDR3 spans 12 residues. The V and J ends lost 5 bases and 10 bases respectively, with 14 bases between them. Material: peripheral blood, obtained on day 0 of AZD1222 vaccination. The V call is TRBV12-3 or TRBV12-4, the J call TRBJ1-1, with a weak D call TRBD1 (5 bases). The receptor was derived from an adult in good health. The chain's CDR3 is CASSPPWGGAFF. The CDR3 nucleotides are TGTGCCAGCAGTCCTCCCTGGGGGGGAGCTTTCTTT.